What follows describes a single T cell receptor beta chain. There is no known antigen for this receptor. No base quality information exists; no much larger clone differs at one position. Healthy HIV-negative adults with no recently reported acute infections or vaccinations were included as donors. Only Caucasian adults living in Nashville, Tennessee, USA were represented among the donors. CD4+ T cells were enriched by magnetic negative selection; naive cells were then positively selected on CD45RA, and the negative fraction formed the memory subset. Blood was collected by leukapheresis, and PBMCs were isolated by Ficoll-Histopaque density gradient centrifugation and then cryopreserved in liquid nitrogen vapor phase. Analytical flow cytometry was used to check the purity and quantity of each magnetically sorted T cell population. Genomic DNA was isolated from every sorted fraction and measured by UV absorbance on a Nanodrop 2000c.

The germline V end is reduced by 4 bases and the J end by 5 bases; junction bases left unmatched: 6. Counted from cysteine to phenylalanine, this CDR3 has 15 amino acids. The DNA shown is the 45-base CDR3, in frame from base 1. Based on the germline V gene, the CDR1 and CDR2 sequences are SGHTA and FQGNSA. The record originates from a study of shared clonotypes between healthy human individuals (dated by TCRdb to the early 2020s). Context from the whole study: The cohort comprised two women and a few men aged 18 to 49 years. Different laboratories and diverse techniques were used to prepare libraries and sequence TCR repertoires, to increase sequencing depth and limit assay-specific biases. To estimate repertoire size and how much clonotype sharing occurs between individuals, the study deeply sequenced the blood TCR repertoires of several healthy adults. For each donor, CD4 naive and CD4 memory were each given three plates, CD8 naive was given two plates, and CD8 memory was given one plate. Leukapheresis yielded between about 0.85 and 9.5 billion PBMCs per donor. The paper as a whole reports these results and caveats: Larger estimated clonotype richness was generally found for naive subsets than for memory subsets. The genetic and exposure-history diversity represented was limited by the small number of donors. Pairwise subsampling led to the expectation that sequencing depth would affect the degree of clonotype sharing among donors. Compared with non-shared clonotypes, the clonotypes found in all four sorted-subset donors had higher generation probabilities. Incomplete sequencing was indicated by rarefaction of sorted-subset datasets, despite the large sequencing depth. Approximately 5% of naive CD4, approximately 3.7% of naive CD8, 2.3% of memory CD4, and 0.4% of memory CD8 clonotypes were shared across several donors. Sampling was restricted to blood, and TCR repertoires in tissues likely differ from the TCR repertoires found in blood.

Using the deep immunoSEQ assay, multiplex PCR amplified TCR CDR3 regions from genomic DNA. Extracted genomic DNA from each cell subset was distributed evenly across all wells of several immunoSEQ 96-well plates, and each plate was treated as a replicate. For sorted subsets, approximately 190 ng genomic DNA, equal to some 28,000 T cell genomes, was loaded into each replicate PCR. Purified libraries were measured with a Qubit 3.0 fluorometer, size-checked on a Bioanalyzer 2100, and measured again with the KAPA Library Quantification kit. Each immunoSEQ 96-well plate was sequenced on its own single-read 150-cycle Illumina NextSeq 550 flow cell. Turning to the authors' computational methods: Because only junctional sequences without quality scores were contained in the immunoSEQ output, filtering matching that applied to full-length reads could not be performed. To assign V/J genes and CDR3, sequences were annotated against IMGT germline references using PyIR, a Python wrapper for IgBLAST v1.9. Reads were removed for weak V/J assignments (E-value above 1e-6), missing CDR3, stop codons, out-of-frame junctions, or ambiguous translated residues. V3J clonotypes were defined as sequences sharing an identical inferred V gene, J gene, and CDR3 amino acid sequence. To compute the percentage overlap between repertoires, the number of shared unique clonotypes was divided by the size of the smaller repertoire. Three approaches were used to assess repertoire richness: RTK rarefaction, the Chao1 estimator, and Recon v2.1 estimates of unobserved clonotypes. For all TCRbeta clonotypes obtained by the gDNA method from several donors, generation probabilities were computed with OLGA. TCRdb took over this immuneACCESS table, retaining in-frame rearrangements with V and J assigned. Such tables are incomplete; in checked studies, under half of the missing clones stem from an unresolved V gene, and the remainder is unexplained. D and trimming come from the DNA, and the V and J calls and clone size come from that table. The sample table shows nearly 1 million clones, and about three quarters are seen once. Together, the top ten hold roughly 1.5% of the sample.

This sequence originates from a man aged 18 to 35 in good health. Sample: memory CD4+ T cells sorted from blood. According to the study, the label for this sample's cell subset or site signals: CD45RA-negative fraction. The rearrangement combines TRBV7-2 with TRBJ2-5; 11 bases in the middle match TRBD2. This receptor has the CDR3 CASSSTSGGRETQYF. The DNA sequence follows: TGTGCCAGCAGCTCTACTAGCGGGGGCCGGGAGACCCAGTACTTC.